A single sample is the source of the 30 T cell receptor beta chains below, sequenced in a study of PD-1 blockade in classical Hodgkin lymphoma. Measured with immunoSEQ multiplex PCR; TCRdb has only the in-frame clones, and not every one. The data hold under 80,000 clones, with approximately 93% observed a single time. This sample's time point: newly diagnosed, previously untreated cHL patient sample. The source material was peripheral blood mononuclear cells (PBMCs). All receptors come from a human donor with classical Hodgkin lymphoma.

This chain links TRBV27 with TRBJ2-7; D is unclear. The germline V gene has CDR1 MNHEY and CDR2 SMNVEV (reference sequence). The length of the CDR3 is 12 residues. DNA for the CDR3: TGTCGTGCCAGCCTCATCCCCCACGAGCAGTACTTC. This sequence encodes CRASLIPHEQYF.

V is TRBV7-9 and J is TRBJ1-2, with no clear D. The length of the CDR3 is 14 residues. The V gene's germline CDR1 is SEHNR and CDR2 FQNEAQ (reference sequence). V was cut by 0 bases and J by 1 base, with 6 bases left in between. The CDR3 is CASSLAEGNYGYTF. CDR3 nucleotide sequence: TGTGCCAGCAGCTTAGCCGAGGGTAACTATGGCTACACCTTC.

V is TRBV2 and J is TRBJ2-1; no clear D. Deletions cut 7 bases from V and 0 bases from J, with 13 bases between. This CDR3 contains 15 residues. Germline CDR1 reads SNHLY; CDR2 reads FYNNEI. DNA of the CDR3: TGTGCCAGCAAGGTGACTCTGGGCTCCTACAATGAGCAGTTCTTC. Translation: CASKVTLGSYNEQFF.

CDR3 nucleotides: TGTGCCAGCTCACCTACGGTACAGGGGCGAACCGGGGAGCTGTTTTTT. It translates to CASSPTVQGRTGELFF. The rearrangement joins TRBV18 to TRBJ2-2, with 7 bases lining up with TRBD1. This CDR3 is built from 16 residues. Germline CDR1 and CDR2: KGHSH and LQKENI. The trim removed 3 bases at V and 5 bases at J, leaving 9 bases unmatched.

This clone was counted between two and nine times. The V call is TRBV5-6, the J call TRBJ2-2, with 8 bases lining up with TRBD1. The V and J ends lost 0 bases and 6 bases, in that order; junction bases with no gene match: 4. From germline, CDR1 is SGHDT and CDR2 YYEEEE. The CDR3 covers 15 residues. The CDR3 is CASSLGTGRAGELFF. DNA of the CDR3: TGTGCCAGCAGCTTGGGGACAGGGCGGGCCGGGGAGCTGTTTTTT.

This chain uses TRBV19 with TRBJ2-3, with 11 bases that match TRBD2. Losses at the gene ends were 6 bases for V and 3 bases for J; bases not matched to a gene: 11. CDR1 and CDR2 (germline): LNHDA, SQIVND (reference sequence). CDR3 length: 17 amino acids. This CDR3 is CASSLTSGSGGTDTQYF. The DNA of the CDR3 is TGTGCCAGTAGCCTAACTAGCGGGAGTGGAGGGACAGATACGCAGTATTTT.

The V call is TRBV9, the J call TRBJ2-5; perhaps TRBD2 as D (5 bases). Germline CDR1 reads SGDLS; CDR2 reads YYNGEE. CDR3 length: 13 amino acids. V lost 3 bases to trimming and J lost 5 bases, with 11 bases between them. CDR3 protein: CASSAGGSETQYF. Here the CDR3 DNA reads TGTGCCAGCAGCGCAGGAGGTTCGGAGACCCAGTACTTC. Complete variable domain (other parts from reference TRBV9 and TRBJ2-5): DSGVTQTPKHLITATGQRVTLRCSPRSGDLSVYWYQQSLDQGLQFLIQYYNGEERAKGNILERFSAQQFPDLHSELNLSSLELGDSALYFCASSAGGSETQYFGPGTRLLVL.

The chain joins TRBV4-1 to TRBJ1-3; 7 bases match TRBD1. Germline V gives CDR1 MGHRA, CDR2 YSYEKL. The CDR3 has 15 amino acids. Trimming at V came to 3 bases and at J to 2 bases, leaving 4 bases not matched to a gene. The CDR3 protein is CASSQFDRAGNTIYF. Written as DNA, the CDR3 is TGCGCCAGCAGCCAGTTCGACAGGGCTGGAAACACCATATATTTT.

V gene TRBV11-2 combines with J gene TRBJ2-7, with D unclear. The CDR3 extends over 18 amino acids. Trimming cost V 1 base and J 0 bases, with 19 bases left between them. From germline, CDR1 is SGHAT and CDR2 FQNNGV. The CDR3 here is CASSLAFSSRSSSYEQYF. The CDR3, as DNA: TGTGCCAGCAGCTTAGCCTTTTCTAGTCGTTCATCCTCCTACGAGCAGTACTTC.

This sequence joins TRBV7-9 and TRBJ1-1; D possibly corresponds to TRBD1 (5 bases). The V end was cut by 5 bases, the J end by 0 bases, with 13 bases between. CDR1 and CDR2 (germline): SEHNR, FQNEAQ (reference sequence). The CDR3 totals 15 residues. The CDR3 nucleotides are TGTGCCAGCAGCATCAAAGGACACCTGAACACTGAAGCTTTCTTT. The encoded protein is CASSIKGHLNTEAFF.

A word on this clone: At one end the junction does not follow the germline gene, possibly because of a read error. This sample also contains other DNA sequences that code for the same CDR3. The chain couples TRBV6-1 to TRBJ1-1, with D possibly being TRBD1 (6 bases). Germline values: CDR1 MNHNS, CDR2 SASEGT. CDR3 size: 14 residues. The chain's CDR3 is CASLYIQGNTEAFF. The CDR3 DNA follows: TGTGCCAGCCTATATATACAGGGAAACACTGAAGCCTTCTTT.

The rearrangement links TRBV19 to TRBJ1-1, with 10 bases aligning to TRBD1. Per the germline V gene, CDR1 is LNHDA and CDR2 is SQIVND (reference sequence). This CDR3 is built from 13 residues. J was trimmed by 5 bases and V by 10 bases; bases with no gene match: 7. CDR3: CATAGQGHTEAFF. The CDR3 bases are TGTGCCACCGCGGGACAGGGGCATACTGAAGCTTTCTTT.

The J gene is TRBJ1-2, the V gene TRBV4-2, with 7 bases that match TRBD1. With 0 bases clipped from V and 4 bases from J, the junction kept 5 bases outside the gene matches. This CDR3 is 15 amino acids long. Germline loops: CDR1 LGHNA, CDR2 YNFKEQ. The CDR3: CASSQERDRAYGYTF. The CDR3 DNA reads TGTGCCAGCAGCCAAGAAAGGGACAGAGCCTATGGCTACACCTTC.

CDR3 sequence reads: CASSPPIAGSYNEQFF. The CDR3 nucleotides are TGTGCCAGCTCACCACCGATAGCGGGGTCCTACAATGAGCAGTTCTTC. The gene calls are TRBV18 and TRBJ2-1; TRBD2 matches 8 bases. The CDR3 contains 16 residues. Germline V gives CDR1 KGHSH, CDR2 LQKENI. The J segment lost 1 base and the V segment lost 0 bases, leaving 2 bases of the junction unmatched.

The rearrangement joins TRBV19 to TRBJ1-2; D unclear. The CDR3 length is 13 residues. V dropped 5 bases and J dropped 5 bases, with 12 bases sitting between them. Germline V gives CDR1 LNHDA, CDR2 SQIVND (reference sequence). CDR3 protein: CASSSNEGYGYTF. DNA for the CDR3: TGTGCCAGTAGTTCTAACGAGGGTTATGGCTACACCTTC.

V usage is TRBV19 and J usage is TRBJ1-6, with 9 nucleotides matching TRBD1. The V and J ends lost 3 bases and 10 bases, in that order; junction bases with no gene match: 4. The length of the CDR3 is 14 residues. Germline lookup yields CDR1 LNHDA and CDR2 SQIVND (reference sequence). The DNA for the CDR3 is TGTGCCAGTAGTATTAGGACAGGGGAATCACCCCTCCACTTT. Residues: CASSIRTGESPLHF. The full variable domain, with the rest looked up from reference TRBV19 and TRBJ1-6, is DGGITQSPKYLFRKEGQNVTLSCEQNLNHDAMYWYRQDPGQGLRLIYYSQIVNDFQKGDIAEGYSVSREKKESFPLTVTSAQKNPTAFYLCASSIRTGESPLHFGNGTRLTVT.

J is TRBJ2-1 and V is TRBV4-1, with 12 positions matching TRBD2. The V segment lost 1 base and the J segment 8 bases; nucleotides outside the gene matches: 12. This CDR3 comprises 18 residues. In germline, CDR1 is MGHRA, CDR2 YSYEKL. The CDR3 DNA is TGCGCCAGCAGCCAAGTACTCTCACTAGCGGGGGGCGTTGATGAGCAGTTCTTC. It is translated as CASSQVLSLAGGVDEQFF.

The gene calls are TRBV4-1 and TRBJ1-3; the D is unclear. CDR1 is MGHRA, CDR2 YSYEKL, per germline. This CDR3 contains 14 residues. V was clipped by 4 bases and J by 2 bases, with 9 bases between them. CDR3 amino acids: CASSPHQPGNTIYF. The DNA for the CDR3 is TGCGCCAGCAGCCCACATCAGCCTGGAAACACCATATATTTT.

The gene calls are TRBV27 and TRBJ1-1, with a tentative D call TRBD1 (5 bases). Germline V gene sequence: CDR1 MNHEY, CDR2 SMNVEV (reference sequence). The CDR3 sequence is 15 residues long. V dropped 2 bases and J dropped 1 base, with 11 bases sitting between them. CDR3 in amino acids: CASSLQGKRNTEAFF. The CDR3 DNA reads TGTGCCAGCAGTTTACAGGGAAAGAGGAACACTGAAGCTTTCTTT.

The chain employs TRBV15 and TRBJ1-4, with a weak D call TRBD1 (5 bases). The CDR3 sequence is 16 residues long. Trimming removed 1 base from V and 4 bases from J, with 13 bases in between. In germline, CDR1 is LNHNV, CDR2 YYDKDF (reference sequence). CDR3 sequence (DNA): TGTGCCACCAGCAGAGGAAGCGGGGCAGTTAATGAAAAACTGTTTTTT. Its protein product is CATSRGSGAVNEKLFF.

This clone was seen once. The chain uses TRBV15 and TRBJ1-5; D possibly corresponds to TRBD1 (6 bases). Germline CDR1 is LNHNV and CDR2 is YYDKDF (reference sequence). The CDR3 has 15 amino acids. V lost 0 bases and J lost 8, with 14 bases in between. This CDR3 is CATSRDWGGPEPQHF. In nucleotides, the CDR3 is TGTGCCACCAGCAGAGACTGGGGGGGCCCAGAGCCCCAGCATTTT.

The V call is TRBV21-1, the J call TRBJ2-4; the table calls TRBD2, which could not be checked here. TRBV21-1 is labeled a pseudogene. The CDR3 sequence is 15 residues long. DNA of the CDR3: TGTGCCAGCAGCAACCCAGCGCTAGCCAAAAACATTCAGTACTTC. Translation gives CASSNPALAKNIQYF.

This clone was recorded once. The chain couples TRBV15 to TRBJ1-5; D is unresolved. The CDR3 sequence is 13 residues long. Germline values: CDR1 LNHNV, CDR2 YYDKDF (reference sequence). V gave up 0 bases and J gave up 1 base, with 1 base separating them. The CDR3 protein is CATSRESNQPQHF. In DNA, the CDR3 is TGTGCCACCAGCAGAGAAAGCAATCAGCCCCAGCATTTT.

The V gene is TRBV10-1, the J gene TRBJ2-3, with D possibly being TRBD1 or TRBD2 (6 bases each). The germline V and J ends were trimmed by 0 bases and 1 base, with 8 bases remaining between them. Per the germline V gene, CDR1 is WNHNN and CDR2 is SYGVQD (reference sequence). The CDR3 totals 15 residues. Here the CDR3 reads CASSESRGGTDTQYF. DNA for the CDR3: TGCGCCAGCAGTGAGTCGAGGGGGGGCACAGATACGCAGTATTTT.

This clone was found a few times. J is TRBJ2-1 and V is TRBV6-5; TRBD2 matches at 11 bases. Germline V lookup: CDR1 MNHEY, CDR2 SVGAGI. The CDR3 length is 15 residues. J was trimmed by 7 bases and V by 7 bases; bases with no gene match: 9. CDR3 loop: CASTPGTSGRNEQFF. The CDR3 DNA sequence: TGTGCCAGCACCCCGGGGACTAGCGGTCGGAATGAGCAGTTCTTC.

This chain joins TRBV6-5 and TRBJ2-7; D perhaps matches TRBD1 (6 bases). V was shortened by 10 bases and J by 4 bases, with 20 bases between the two germline ends. CDR3 size: 14 residues. CDR1 and CDR2 from the germline V gene are MNHEY and SVGAGI. The chain's CDR3 is CATRVNSRGYEQYF. Here the CDR3 DNA reads TGTGCCACCCGCGTTAACTCCAGGGGATACGAGCAGTACTTC.

The chain combines TRBV6-1 with TRBJ1-4; D is ambiguous. The CDR3 spans 14 residues. V lost 6 bases, J lost 2 bases, and 10 bases lay in between. Germline CDR1 MNHNS, CDR2 SASEGT. The CDR3 is CASRDRWTNEKLFF. In nucleotides, the CDR3 is TGTGCCAGCAGGGATCGGTGGACTAATGAAAAACTGTTTTTT.

This chain links TRBV2 with TRBJ1-1, with 7 nucleotides matching TRBD1. The CDR3 totals 14 residues. Germline loops: CDR1 SNHLY, CDR2 FYNNEI. The J segment lost 2 bases and the V segment lost 6 bases, leaving 6 bases of the junction unmatched. The CDR3 region is CASRGDSLNTEAFF. CDR3 bases: TGTGCCAGCAGGGGGGACAGTCTTAACACTGAAGCTTTCTTT.

The count of this clone is one. This chain uses TRBV6-1 with TRBJ2-7, with TRBD1 as a possible D gene (6 bases). CDR1 and CDR2 (germline): MNHNS, SASEGT. V was pared by 3 bases and J by 2 bases, with 11 bases between. The CDR3 has 14 amino acids. The CDR3 sequence: CASSEVQGAYEQYF. The DNA of the CDR3 is TGTGCCAGCAGTGAGGTACAGGGAGCCTACGAGCAGTACTTC.

The rearrangement joins TRBV7-8 to TRBJ1-2; possible D gene TRBD1, 5 bases. The CDR3 runs 12 residues. Germline lookup yields CDR1 SGHVS and CDR2 FQNEAQ. Trimming removed 8 bases at V and 1 base at J, with 8 bases between. The CDR3 sequence is CASHGGNYGYTF. Written as DNA, the CDR3 is TGTGCCAGCCACGGGGGTAACTATGGCTACACCTTC. The full variable domain, in which reference TRBV7-8 and TRBJ1-2 provide the parts outside the CDR3, is GAGVSQSPRYKVAKRGQDVALRCDPISGHVSLFWYQQALGQGPEFLTYFQNEAQLDKSGLPSDRFFAERPEGSVSTLKIQRTQQEDSAVYLCASHGGNYGYTFGSGTRLTVV.